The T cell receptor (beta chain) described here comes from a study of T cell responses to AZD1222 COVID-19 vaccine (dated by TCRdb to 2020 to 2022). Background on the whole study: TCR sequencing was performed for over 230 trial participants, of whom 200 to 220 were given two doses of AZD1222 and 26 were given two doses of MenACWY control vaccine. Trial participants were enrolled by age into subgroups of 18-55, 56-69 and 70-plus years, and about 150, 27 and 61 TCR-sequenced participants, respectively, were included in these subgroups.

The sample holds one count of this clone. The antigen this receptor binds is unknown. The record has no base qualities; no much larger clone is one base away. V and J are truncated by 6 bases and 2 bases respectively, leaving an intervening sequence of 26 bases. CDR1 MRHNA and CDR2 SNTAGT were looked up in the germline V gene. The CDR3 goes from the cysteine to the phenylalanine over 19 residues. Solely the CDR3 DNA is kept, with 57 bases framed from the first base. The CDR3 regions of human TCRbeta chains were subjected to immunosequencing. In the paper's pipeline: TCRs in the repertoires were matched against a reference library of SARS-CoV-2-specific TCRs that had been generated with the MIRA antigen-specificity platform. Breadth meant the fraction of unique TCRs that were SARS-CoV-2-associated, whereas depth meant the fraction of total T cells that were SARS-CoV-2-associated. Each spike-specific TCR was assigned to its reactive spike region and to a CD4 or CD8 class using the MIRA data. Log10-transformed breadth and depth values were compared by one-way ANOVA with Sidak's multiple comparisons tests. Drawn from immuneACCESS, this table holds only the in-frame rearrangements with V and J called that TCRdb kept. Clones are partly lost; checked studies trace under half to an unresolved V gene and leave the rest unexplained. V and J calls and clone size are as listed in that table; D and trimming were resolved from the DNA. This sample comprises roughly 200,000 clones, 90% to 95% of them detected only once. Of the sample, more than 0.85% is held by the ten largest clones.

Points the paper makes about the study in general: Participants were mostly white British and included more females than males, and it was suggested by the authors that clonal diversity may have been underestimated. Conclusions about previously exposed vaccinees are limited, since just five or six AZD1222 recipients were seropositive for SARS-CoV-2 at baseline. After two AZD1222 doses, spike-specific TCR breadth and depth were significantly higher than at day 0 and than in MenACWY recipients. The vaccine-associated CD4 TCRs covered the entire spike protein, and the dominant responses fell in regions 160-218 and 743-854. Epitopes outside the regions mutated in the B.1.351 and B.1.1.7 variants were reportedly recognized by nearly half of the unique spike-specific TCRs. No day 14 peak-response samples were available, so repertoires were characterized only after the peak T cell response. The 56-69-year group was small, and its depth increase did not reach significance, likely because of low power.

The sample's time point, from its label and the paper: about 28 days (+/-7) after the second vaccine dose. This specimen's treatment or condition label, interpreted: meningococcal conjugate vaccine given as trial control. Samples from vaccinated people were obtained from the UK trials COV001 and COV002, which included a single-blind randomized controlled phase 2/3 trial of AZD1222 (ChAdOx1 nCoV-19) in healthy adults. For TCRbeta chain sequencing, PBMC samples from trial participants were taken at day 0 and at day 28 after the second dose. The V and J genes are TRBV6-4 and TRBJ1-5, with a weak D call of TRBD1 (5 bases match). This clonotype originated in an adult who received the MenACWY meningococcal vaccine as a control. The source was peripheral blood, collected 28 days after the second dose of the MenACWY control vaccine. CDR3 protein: CASSQQPFQGGEGNQPQHF. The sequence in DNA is TGTGCCAGCAGCCAACAACCTTTCCAGGGTGGCGAAGGCAATCAGCCCCAGCATTTT.